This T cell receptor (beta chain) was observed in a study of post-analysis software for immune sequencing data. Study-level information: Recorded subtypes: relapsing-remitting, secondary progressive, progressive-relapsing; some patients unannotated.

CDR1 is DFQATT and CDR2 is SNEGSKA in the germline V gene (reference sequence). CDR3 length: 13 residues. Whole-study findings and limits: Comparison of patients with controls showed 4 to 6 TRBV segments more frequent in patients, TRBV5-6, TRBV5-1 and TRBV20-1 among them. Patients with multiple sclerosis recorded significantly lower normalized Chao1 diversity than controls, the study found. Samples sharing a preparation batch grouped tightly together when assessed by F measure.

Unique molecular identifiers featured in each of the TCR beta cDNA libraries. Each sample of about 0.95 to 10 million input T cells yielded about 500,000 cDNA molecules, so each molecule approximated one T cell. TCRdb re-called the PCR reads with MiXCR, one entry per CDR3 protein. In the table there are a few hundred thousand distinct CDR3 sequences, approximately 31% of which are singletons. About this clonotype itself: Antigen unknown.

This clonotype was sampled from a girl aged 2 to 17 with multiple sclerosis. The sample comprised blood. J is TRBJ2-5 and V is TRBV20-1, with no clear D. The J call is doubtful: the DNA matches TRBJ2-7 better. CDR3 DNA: TGCAGTGCTTCAAGGACGGAAACCTACGAGCAGTACTTC. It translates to CSASRTETYEQYF.